Here is one T cell receptor (beta chain) with its context. This CDR3 has 15 amino acids. V lost 3 bases and J 1 base, leaving 13 bases between the germline ends. Germline-derived CDR1 and CDR2 are SGHNT and YYREEE (reference sequence). The repertoire was sequenced with immunoSEQ multiplex PCR; TCRdb's copy has only in-frame clones and lacks some. The table lists around 48,000 clones, over 80% of them singletons. These data originate in a study of T cell changes during pregnancy in multiple sclerosis. The starting material was CD4+ T cells from peripheral blood mononuclear cells, obtained in the second trimester of pregnancy. This TCR derives from a female donor in good health, enrolled as a control in a pregnancy study. This sequence joins TRBV5-4 and TRBJ1-1; D unclear. The chain's CDR3 is CASSSTWARNTEAFF. The CDR3 DNA follows: TGTGCCAGCAGCTCCACATGGGCTCGGAACACTGAAGCTTTCTTT.